A selection of T cell receptor beta chains follows, all from one sample in a study of CD8 T cells in ankylosing spondylitis. Using its own MiXCR run on the 5' RACE reads, TCRdb lists one record per CDR3 protein. The data contain 300,000 to 350,000 distinct CDR3 sequences, about 20% of them singletons. The source material was blood, either unsorted or a sorted T cell fraction (not recorded which). These receptors came from a female donor with ankylosing spondylitis or in good health (not recorded which). The CDR3 runs from the conserved cysteine through the conserved F or W. A D gene is named only where the DNA matches it firmly. Rows may omit the clone size; those that give it use once, few, many or a size class.

TRBV9	NA	TRBD1	TRBJ1-1	TGTGCCAGCAGCGTAGGGGGACAGGCGGAGACTTTCTTT	CASSVGGQAETFF
TRBV13	few	NA	TRBJ2-2	TGTGCCAGCAGCTCCAGAGTGGGAGTAAGCACCGGGGAGCTGTTTTTT	CASSSRVGVSTGELFF
TRBV27	few	TRBD2	TRBJ2-2	TGTGCCAGCAGTCCCACCGGGACTAGAAACACCGGGGAGCTGTTTTTT	CASSPTGTRNTGELFF
TRBV7-9	few	TRBD2	TRBJ2-7	TGTGCCAGCAGCTTAGTAGCGAGCGGGAGGAGCTCCTACGAGCAGTACTTC	CASSLVASGRSSYEQYF
TRBV9	NA	NA	TRBJ2-1	TGTGCCAGCACGCACGAGGGGAGCTCCTACAATGAGCAGTTCTTC	CASTHEGSSYNEQFF
TRBV7-2	few	NA	TRBJ2-4	TGTGCCAGCAGCTTCTCGGGGCTAGCCAAAAACATTCAGTACTTC	CASSFSGLAKNIQYF
TRBV27	few	NA	TRBJ2-1	TGTGCCGCCGGGGGCCTAGCGCTTTACAATGAGCAGTTCTTC	CAAGGLALYNEQFF
TRBV28	few	NA	TRBJ2-4	TGTGCCAGCAGTTCCCCGAGGCCGACCCACTTC	CASSSPRPTHF
TRBV5-5	many	NA	TRBJ1-1	TGTGCCAGCACCCCCTCGGACACACAAAACACTGAAGCTTTCTTT	CASTPSDTQNTEAFF
TRBV12-3/TRBV12-4	many	NA	TRBJ1-1	TGTGCCAGCAGTTTCTACCTGAACACTGAAGCTTTCTTT	CASSFYLNTEAFF
TRBV3-1	NA	NA	TRBJ2-7	TGTGCCAGCAGCCCCGGGGGACGGATGTTATCCTACGAGCAGTACTTC	CASSPGGRMLSYEQYF
TRBV20-1	NA	TRBD1	TRBJ2-7	TGCAGTGCTAACCCAGGGGGTAAAGACGAGCAGTACTTC	CSANPGGKDEQYF
TRBV5-3	NA	NA	TRBJ2-5	TGTGCCATGGGCCCAGGGCTCGGAGAGACCCAGTACTTC	CAMGPGLGETQYF
TRBV18	NA	NA	TRBJ2-1	TGTGCCAGCTCACCACCGACTAGTTTCTCCTACAATGAGCAGTTCTTC	CASSPPTSFSYNEQFF
TRBV15	NA	NA	TRBJ2-4	TGTGCCACCAGCAGAGGAGCGGGTCTCGGCAAAAACATTCAGTACTTC	CATSRGAGLGKNIQYF
TRBV12-3/TRBV12-4	few	TRBD2	TRBJ2-2	TGTGCCAGCAGTTTAGAACTCGGGAGGGTTCCCGGGGAGCTGTTTTTT	CASSLELGRVPGELFF
TRBV27	NA	TRBD2	TRBJ2-5	TGTGCCAGCAGTTCCCTCTCGCGGGAGGGCCGTGAGACCCAGTACTTC	CASSSLSREGRETQYF
TRBV6-5	few	TRBD1	TRBJ2-2	TGTGCCAGCAGTTTCCGGGACAGGGGAGAAACCGGGGAGCTGTTTTTT	CASSFRDRGETGELFF
TRBV5-1	few	NA	TRBJ2-7	TGCGCCAGCAGCTTGGCCTACGGTCGGCTTGGCGAGCAGTACTTC	CASSLAYGRLGEQYF
TRBV4-2	NA	NA	TRBJ2-7	TGTGCCAGCAGCCAACGGCAGGCCAGCTCCTACGAGCAGTACTTC	CASSQRQASSYEQYF